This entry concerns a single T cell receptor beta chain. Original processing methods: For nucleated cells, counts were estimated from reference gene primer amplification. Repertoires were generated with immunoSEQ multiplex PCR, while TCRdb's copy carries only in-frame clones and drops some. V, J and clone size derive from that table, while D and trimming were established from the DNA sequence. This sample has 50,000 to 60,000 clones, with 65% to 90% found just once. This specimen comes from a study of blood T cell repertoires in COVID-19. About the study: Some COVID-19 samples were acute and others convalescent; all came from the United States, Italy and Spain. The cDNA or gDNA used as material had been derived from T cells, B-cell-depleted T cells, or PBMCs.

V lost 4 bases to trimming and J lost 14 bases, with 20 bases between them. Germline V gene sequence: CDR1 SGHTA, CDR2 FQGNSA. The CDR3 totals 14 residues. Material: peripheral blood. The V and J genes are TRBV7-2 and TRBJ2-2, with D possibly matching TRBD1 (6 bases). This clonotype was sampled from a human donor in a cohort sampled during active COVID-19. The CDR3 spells CASSSTRIQQGLFF. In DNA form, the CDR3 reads TGTGCCAGCAGCTCGACGAGAATACAACAGGGACTGTTTTTT.